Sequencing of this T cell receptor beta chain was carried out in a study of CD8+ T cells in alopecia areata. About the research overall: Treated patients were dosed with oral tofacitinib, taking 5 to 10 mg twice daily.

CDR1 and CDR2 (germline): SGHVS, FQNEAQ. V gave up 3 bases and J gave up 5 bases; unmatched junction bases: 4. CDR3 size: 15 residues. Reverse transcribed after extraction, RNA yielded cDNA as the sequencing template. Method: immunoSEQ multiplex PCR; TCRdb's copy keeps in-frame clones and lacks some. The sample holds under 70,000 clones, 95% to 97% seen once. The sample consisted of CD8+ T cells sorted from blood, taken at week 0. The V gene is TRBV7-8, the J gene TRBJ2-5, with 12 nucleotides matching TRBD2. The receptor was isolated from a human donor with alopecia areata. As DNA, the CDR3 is TGTGCCAGCAGCTTTCTGGGGACTAGCGGGGAGACCCAGTACTTC. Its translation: CASSFLGTSGETQYF.